Below, 31 T cell receptor beta chains from the same sample are listed, as sequenced in a study of T-cell reconstitution after alpha-beta-depleted transplantation in children. Unique molecular identifiers were incorporated into the prepared TCRbeta library. TCRdb reprocessed the PCR reads via MiXCR and lists one record per CDR3 protein. The sample carries roughly 190,000 distinct CDR3 sequences, 13% to 15% recorded once. Sequences were derived from PBMCs from the stem cell graft donor, sampled from the stem cell graft. The receptors here all came from a human donor who donated a stem cell graft to a child with acute lymphoblastic leukemia.

The chain recombines TRBV7-9 with TRBJ2-7, with 7 nucleotides matching TRBD1. V lost 4 bases, J lost 1 base, and 13 bases stayed unmatched. The CDR3 extends over 17 amino acids. Germline V lookup: CDR1 SEHNR, CDR2 FQNEAQ (reference sequence). CDR3 DNA: TGTGCCAGCAGCTCTCACAACCGGGACAGACCATCCTACGAGCAGTACTTC. Translating gives CASSSHNRDRPSYEQYF.

This clonotype showed up many times. This chain connects TRBV4-2 to TRBJ2-7; 12 bases align to TRBD2. V lost 4 bases, J lost 4 bases, and 5 bases stayed unmatched. Germline V gives CDR1 LGHNA, CDR2 YNFKEQ. The CDR3 length is 15 residues. CDR3 DNA: TGTGCCAGCAGCCCCGGACTAGCGGGACCATACGAGCAGTACTTC. Protein sequence: CASSPGLAGPYEQYF.

This clonotype was seen repeatedly, ten times or more. The rearrangement uses TRBV6-2 or TRBV6-3 and TRBJ1-5, with D unclear. V gave up 5 bases and J gave up 6 bases, with 8 bases separating them. This CDR3 spans 12 amino acids. Germline V gene lookup returns CDR1 MNHEY and CDR2 SVGEGT. The DNA of the CDR3 is TGTGCCAGCAGTCCCCCAACTCAGCCCCAGCATTTT. Its translation is CASSPPTQPQHF.

This clonotype was detected many times. The chain couples TRBV20-1 to TRBJ2-7; D is ambiguous. V lost 7 bases, J lost 2 bases, and 15 bases lay in between. The CDR3 has 13 amino acids. Germline V gene sequence: CDR1 DFQATT, CDR2 SNEGSKA (reference sequence). CDR3 DNA sequence: TGCAGTGGTGCAGGATACCGGGCCTACGAGCAGTACTTC. Residues: CSGAGYRAYEQYF.

A few counts support this clonotype. The chain's CDR3 is CASSLTGFGEKLFF. The CDR3 coding sequence is TGTGCCAGCAGTTTAACAGGGTTTGGTGAAAAACTGTTTTTT. This rearrangement joins TRBV12-3 or TRBV12-4 to TRBJ1-4; D may be TRBD1 (6 bases). This CDR3 spans 14 amino acids. Trimming took 2 bases from V and 7 from J, leaving 11 bases between them.

This clonotype was observed a few times. The chain combines TRBV7-9 with TRBJ1-2; the match to TRBD1 covers 7 bases. The CDR3 runs 15 residues. Germline CDR1 is SEHNR and CDR2 is FQNEAQ (reference sequence). J lost 4 bases, V lost 1 base, and 6 bases had no gene match. CDR3 nucleotide sequence: TGTGCCAGCAGCTTAGGACAGGGAGGCGGCTATGGCTACACCTTC. Protein: CASSLGQGGGYGYTF.

This clonotype was counted ten times or more. The V call is TRBV3-1, the J call TRBJ2-3; 10 bases are shared with TRBD2. CDR1 and CDR2 from the germline V gene are LGHDT and YNNKEL (reference sequence). Trimming took 4 bases from V and 3 from J; bases not matched to a gene: 10. This CDR3 has 17 residues. CDR3 region: CASSPRRTSGRTDTQYF. CDR3 coding DNA: TGTGCCAGCAGCCCACGGCGGACTAGCGGAAGGACAGATACGCAGTATTTT.

This clonotype appeared a few times. J is TRBJ1-2 and V is TRBV18; D may be TRBD1 (6 bases). Trimming removed 2 bases at V and 8 bases at J, with 15 bases between. CDR3 size: 14 residues. Germline V lookup: CDR1 KGHSH, CDR2 LQKENI. DNA of the CDR3: TGTGCCAGCTCACCAGGGACAACCTCGGGAGGCTACACCTTC. As protein: CASSPGTTSGGYTF.

This clonotype was detected ten times or more. The chain employs TRBV20-1 and TRBJ1-2; D is possibly TRBD1 (6 bases). CDR1 and CDR2 from the germline V gene are DFQATT and SNEGSKA (reference sequence). The length of the CDR3 is 16 residues. Trimming stripped 0 bases from V and 2 bases from J, with 16 bases between. This chain's CDR3 is CSARDFTQGPNYGYTF. The DNA of the CDR3 is TGCAGTGCTAGAGATTTTACGCAGGGGCCCAACTATGGCTACACCTTC.

The sample holds many counts of this clonotype. The chain combines TRBV10-3 with TRBJ1-1; D is uncertain. V was clipped by 0 bases and J by 0 bases, with 5 bases between them. The CDR3 loop spans 14 amino acids. CDR1 and CDR2 from the germline V gene are ENHRY and SYGVKD. The CDR3 protein is CAISESFVNTEAFF. Here the CDR3 DNA reads TGTGCCATCAGTGAGTCTTTCGTGAACACTGAAGCTTTCTTT.

This clonotype was observed at least ten times. V usage is TRBV7-2 and J usage is TRBJ1-6; TRBD1 agrees at 7 bases. The junction had 6 bases not matched to a gene; V was cut back by 3 bases and J by 7 bases. The CDR3 length is 15 residues. Germline loops: CDR1 SGHTA, CDR2 FQGNSA. The CDR3 sequence: CASSLGTATNSPLHF. CDR3 in DNA: TGTGCCAGCAGCTTGGGGACAGCCACCAATTCACCCCTCCACTTT.

This clonotype showed up many times. The V call is TRBV7-9, the J call TRBJ2-7, with no clear D. The V end lost 3 bases, the J end lost 0 bases, and 9 bases lay between the germline ends. Germline CDR1 SEHNR, CDR2 FQNEAQ (reference sequence). This CDR3 is 14 amino acids long. The CDR3 loop reads CASSFTAASYEQYF. CDR3 nucleotide sequence: TGTGCCAGCAGCTTCACGGCAGCCTCCTACGAGCAGTACTTC.

There are many counts of this clonotype. The chain recombines TRBV4-1 with TRBJ1-4, with D perhaps matching TRBD1 (5 bases). Germline V gives CDR1 MGHRA, CDR2 YSYEKL. This CDR3 has 13 amino acids. V was trimmed by 5 bases and J by 8 bases, leaving 12 bases between them. DNA for the CDR3: TGCGCCAGCAGCTTAAGGGGCCAGGAAAAACTGTTTTTT. This translates into CASSLRGQEKLFF.

This clonotype was seen at least ten times. The chain is built from TRBV5-4 and TRBJ1-4; D is uncertain. The germline V gene has CDR1 SGHNT and CDR2 YYREEE (reference sequence). Trimming cost V 3 bases and J 0 bases, with 3 bases left between them. The CDR3 contains 13 residues. CDR3 nucleotide sequence: TGTGCCAGCAGCTCCCCAACTAATGAAAAACTGTTTTTT. Translation gives CASSSPTNEKLFF.

In regard to this clonotype: With a much larger clone just one base away, this may be a read error. The chain employs TRBV27 and TRBJ2-3; D ambiguous. Trimming cost V 0 bases and J 6 bases, with 13 bases left between them. The CDR3 loop spans 15 amino acids. The germline gives CDR1 MNHEY, CDR2 SMNVEV (reference sequence). CDR3 protein: CASSLSARVGDTQYF. The CDR3 region has the DNA TGTGCCAGCAGTTTATCCGCCCGAGTAGGGGATACGCAGTATTTT.

This clonotype was recorded at least ten times. The rearrangement joins TRBV20-1 to TRBJ2-3; D might be TRBD2 (6 bases). In germline, CDR1 is DFQATT, CDR2 SNEGSKA (reference sequence). CDR3 length: 15 amino acids. The V end was cut by 0 bases, the J end by 4 bases, with 14 bases between. The CDR3 sequence is CSARDGGKVADTQYF. The CDR3, as DNA: TGCAGTGCTAGAGATGGGGGGAAGGTTGCAGATACGCAGTATTTT.

The chain has TRBV2 and TRBJ2-5; D uncertain. CDR1 and CDR2 (germline): SNHLY, FYNNEI. The V and J ends lost 3 bases and 5 bases respectively, with 16 bases between them. This CDR3 spans 15 amino acids. The CDR3 loop is CASSEGVWADETQYF. The CDR3 DNA reads TGTGCCAGCAGTGAGGGTGTGTGGGCAGACGAGACCCAGTACTTC.

This clonotype was seen a handful of times. V gene TRBV20-1 combines with J gene TRBJ2-7, with 13 bases lining up with TRBD2. CDR1 is DFQATT, CDR2 SNEGSKA, per germline (reference sequence). The trim removed 4 bases at V and 2 bases at J, leaving 5 bases unmatched. The CDR3 spans 15 residues. This CDR3 reads CSATLLAGGPYEQYF. Written as DNA, the CDR3 is TGCAGTGCTACACTACTAGCGGGAGGGCCCTACGAGCAGTACTTC.

About this clonotype: A much larger clone lies one base from this, so it may be a read error. The genes are TRBV24-1 and TRBJ1-1; D possibly corresponds to TRBD1 (5 bases). CDR3 length equals 15 residues. The germline V gene has CDR1 KGHDR and CDR2 SFDVKD. The CDR3 bases are TGTGCCACCAGGGCTGACGAGGGGATGGGATCTGAAGCTCTCTTT. It codes for CATRADEGMGSEALF.

V gene TRBV12-3 or TRBV12-4 combines with J gene TRBJ1-1; 8 nucleotides agree with TRBD1. V dropped 7 bases and J dropped 0; count of bases not matched to a gene: 4. The CDR3 runs 14 residues. The CDR3 sequence is CASITTGVNTEAFF. The CDR3 coding sequence is TGTGCCAGCATCACGACAGGGGTGAACACTGAAGCTTTCTTT.

To note about this clonotype: The conserved phenylalanine or tryptophan is not found at the CDR3 terminus, so this likely reflects a read error. The J gene is TRBJ1-2, the V gene TRBV12-3 or TRBV12-4, with TRBD1 matching over 7 bases. With V trimmed by 6 bases and J by 4 bases, 8 bases remained unmatched. The CDR3 has 14 residues. DNA for the CDR3: TGTGCCAGCAGCCCGAGACAGGGAGGCTATGGCTACACCTTG. Translated: CASSPRQGGYGYTL.

The gene calls are TRBV5-1 and TRBJ2-5, with D uncertain. There are 14 residues in the CDR3. V was shortened by 2 bases and J by 5 bases, with 13 bases between the two germline ends. The germline gives CDR1 SGHRS, CDR2 YFSETQ. The chain's CDR3 is CASSFGLERETQYF. As DNA, the CDR3 is TGCGCCAGCAGCTTCGGCCTAGAACGCGAGACCCAGTACTTC.

This clonotype was found many times. The chain combines TRBV24-1 with TRBJ2-2, with D tentatively TRBD1 (6 bases). The CDR3 spans 16 residues. Germline loops: CDR1 KGHDR, CDR2 SFDVKD. V was shortened by 3 bases and J by 4 bases, with 14 bases between the two germline ends. The CDR3 sequence is CATSDTTGAGTGELFF. The CDR3 nucleotides are TGTGCCACCAGTGATACGACAGGTGCAGGCACCGGGGAGCTGTTTTTT.

This clonotype came up many times. The rearrangement joins TRBV5-5 to TRBJ2-7; D gene uncertain. Per the germline V gene, CDR1 is SGHKS and CDR2 is YYEKEE (reference sequence). The CDR3 runs 13 residues. Deletions cut 0 bases from V and 3 bases from J, with 7 bases between. This CDR3 is CASSLDRLYEQYF. Here the CDR3 DNA reads TGTGCCAGCAGCTTGGACAGACTCTACGAGCAGTACTTC.

The V call is TRBV12-3 or TRBV12-4, the J call TRBJ2-5; D assignment may be TRBD1 or TRBD2 (6 bases each). The CDR3 contains 15 residues. V was trimmed by 2 bases and J by 2 bases, leaving 12 bases between them. CDR3 in DNA: TGTGCCAGCAGTTTAAACGGGGGCCTGCAAGAGACCCAGTACTTC. Its protein is CASSLNGGLQETQYF.

The V and J genes are TRBV11-2 and TRBJ2-1; a possible D gene is TRBD1 (5 bases). Germline V CDR1 and CDR2: SGHAT, FQNNGV. CDR3 length: 15 amino acids. V lost 5 bases to trimming and J lost 6 bases, with 17 bases between them. The CDR3, as DNA: TGTGCCAGCAGCCCCCCCCAGGGTCACCGCAATGAGCAGTTCTTC. As protein: CASSPPQGHRNEQFF.

The chain couples TRBV12-3 or TRBV12-4 to TRBJ2-7; weak D call: TRBD1 (6 bases). The CDR3 runs to 14 residues. Trimming stripped 5 bases from V and 5 bases from J, with 16 bases between. The CDR3 loop is CASSPLWGPNEQYF. In DNA form, the CDR3 reads TGTGCCAGCAGTCCGCTTTGGGGGCCAAACGAGCAGTACTTC.

This clonotype was recorded at least ten times. This chain connects TRBV10-3 to TRBJ1-5, with 9 bases lining up with TRBD1. Trimming removed 4 bases from V and 3 bases from J; junction bases left unmatched: 7. The CDR3 has 16 residues. Per germline, CDR1 ENHRY and CDR2 SYGVKD. The CDR3 is CAISAKDRGTNQPQHF. As DNA, the CDR3 is TGTGCCATCAGTGCGAAGGACAGGGGAACCAATCAGCCCCAGCATTTT.

Many counts were recorded for this clonotype. The chain uses TRBV7-8 and TRBJ2-1; 8 bases map to TRBD2. Germline trimming cut 1 base from V and 12 bases from J; bases unmatched to any gene: 8. Germline lookup yields CDR1 SGHVS and CDR2 FQNEAQ. The CDR3 is made up of 14 amino acids. The CDR3 DNA follows: TGTGCCAGCAGCTTAGGGGGAGCGGGAGAGAGGCAGTTCTTC. Its translation: CASSLGGAGERQFF.

This clonotype has at least ten counts. This chain joins TRBV24-1 and TRBJ2-1, with 9 bases matching TRBD2. Germline loops: CDR1 KGHDR, CDR2 SFDVKD. The CDR3 contains 15 residues. Trimming took 5 bases from V and 11 from J; bases not matched to a gene: 12. This CDR3 reads CATSVSGSPGSQQFF. CDR3 nucleotides: TGTGCCACCAGTGTTAGCGGGAGTCCCGGATCGCAGCAGTTCTTC.

This clonotype was counted at least ten times. V gene TRBV20-1 combines with J gene TRBJ2-7; 7 bases line up with TRBD2. After removal of 6 bases from V and 0 bases from J, the junction contained 5 bases not matched to a gene. The CDR3 sequence is 13 residues long. Per germline, CDR1 DFQATT and CDR2 SNEGSKA (reference sequence). The CDR3 sequence: CSANPGGSYEQYF. CDR3 in DNA: TGCAGTGCAAATCCGGGGGGCTCCTACGAGCAGTACTTC.